A single count supports the clone carrying this T cell receptor beta chain. What it binds is unknown. The CDR3 is 16 residues long. With 4 bases clipped from V and 1 base from J, the junction kept 4 bases outside the gene matches. Roughly 9.2 milliliters was the volume of peripheral blood drawn from each donor. The data belong to a study of blood T cells in healthy people across ages. Study-wide points: Older age coincided with a roughly linear decline in TCR beta diversity per million T cells. The study regarded diversity estimates from one million T cells as underestimates.

A J-beta primer mix and a sample-barcoded 5' primer were used in a second PCR of roughly 6 to 11 cycles. TCRdb re-derived calls from the 5' RACE reads in MiXCR, one entry per CDR3 protein. The table lists 1.5 million to 2 million distinct CDR3 sequences, roughly 27% of them singletons. The TCR sequence derives from a woman aged 30 to 39 in good health. The V and J genes are TRBV12-3 or TRBV12-4 and TRBJ2-2; 9 nucleotides line up with TRBD2. Sequencing used blood. CDR3 in DNA: TGTGCCAGCAGTTCGCTTAGCGGGGGGAACACCGGGGAGCTGTTTTTT. Translated: CASSSLSGGNTGELFF.